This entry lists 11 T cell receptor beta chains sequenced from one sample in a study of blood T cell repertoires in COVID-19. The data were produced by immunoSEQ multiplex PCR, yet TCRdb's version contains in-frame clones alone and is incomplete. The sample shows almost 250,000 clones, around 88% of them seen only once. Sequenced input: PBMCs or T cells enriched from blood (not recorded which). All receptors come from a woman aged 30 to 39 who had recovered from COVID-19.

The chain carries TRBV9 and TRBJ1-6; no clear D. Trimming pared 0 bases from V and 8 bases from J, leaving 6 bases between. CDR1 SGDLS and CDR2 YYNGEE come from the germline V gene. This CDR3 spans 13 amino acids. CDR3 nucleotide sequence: TGTGCCAGCAGCGTAGCCCGTGATTCACCCCTCCACTTT. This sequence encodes CASSVARDSPLHF.

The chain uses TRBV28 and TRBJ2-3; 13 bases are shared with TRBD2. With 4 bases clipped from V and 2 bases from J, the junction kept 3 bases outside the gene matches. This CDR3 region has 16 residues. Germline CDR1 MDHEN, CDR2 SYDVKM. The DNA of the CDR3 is TGTGCCAGCAGTTCCGGACTAGCGGGAGACACAGATACGCAGTATTTT. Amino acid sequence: CASSSGLAGDTDTQYF.

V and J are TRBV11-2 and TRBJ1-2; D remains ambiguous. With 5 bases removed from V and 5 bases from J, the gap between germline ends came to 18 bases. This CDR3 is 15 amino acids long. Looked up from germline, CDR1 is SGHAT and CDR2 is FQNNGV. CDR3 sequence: CASSLVRGGNYGYTF. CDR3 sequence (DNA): TGTGCCAGCAGCCTTGTACGGGGTGGGAATTATGGCTACACCTTC.

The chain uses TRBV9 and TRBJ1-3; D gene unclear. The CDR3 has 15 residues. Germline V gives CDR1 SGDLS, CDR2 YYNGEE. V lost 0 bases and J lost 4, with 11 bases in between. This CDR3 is CASSVAPAGGNTIYF. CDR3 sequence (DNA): TGTGCCAGCAGCGTAGCACCCGCGGGAGGAAACACCATATATTTT.

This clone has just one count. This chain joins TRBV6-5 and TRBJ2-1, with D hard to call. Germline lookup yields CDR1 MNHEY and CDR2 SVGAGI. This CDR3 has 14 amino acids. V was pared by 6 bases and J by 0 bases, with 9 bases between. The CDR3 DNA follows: TGTGCCAGCAGGAGTAGAAGCTCCTACAATGAGCAGTTCTTC. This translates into CASRSRSSYNEQFF.

The CDR3 is CASSPLHMADTQYF. The CDR3 DNA reads as TGTGCCAGTAGCCCATTGCACATGGCAGATACGCAGTATTTT. The chain carries TRBV19 and TRBJ2-3, with D unresolved. CDR3 length equals 14 residues. Per germline, CDR1 LNHDA and CDR2 SQIVND (reference sequence). V lost 6 bases, J lost 4 bases, and 14 bases lay in between. Full variable domain (rest looked up from reference TRBV19 and TRBJ2-3): DGGITQSPKYLFRKEGQNVTLSCEQNLNHDAMYWYRQDPGQGLRLIYYSQIVNDFQKGDIAEGYSVSREKKESFPLTVTSAQKNPTAFYLCASSPLHMADTQYFGPGTRLTVL.

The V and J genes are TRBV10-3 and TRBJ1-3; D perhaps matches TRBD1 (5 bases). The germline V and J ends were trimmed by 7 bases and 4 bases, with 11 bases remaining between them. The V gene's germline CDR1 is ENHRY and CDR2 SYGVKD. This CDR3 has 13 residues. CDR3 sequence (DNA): TGTGCCATCACCGGGGGTCTGGGAAACACCATATATTTT. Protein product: CAITGGLGNTIYF.

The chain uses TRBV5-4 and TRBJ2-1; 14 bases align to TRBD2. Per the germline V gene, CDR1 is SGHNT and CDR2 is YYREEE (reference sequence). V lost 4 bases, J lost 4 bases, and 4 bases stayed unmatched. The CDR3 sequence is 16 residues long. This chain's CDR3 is CASSPGTSGGYNEQFF. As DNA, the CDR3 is TGTGCCAGCAGCCCTGGGACTAGCGGGGGATACAATGAGCAGTTCTTC.

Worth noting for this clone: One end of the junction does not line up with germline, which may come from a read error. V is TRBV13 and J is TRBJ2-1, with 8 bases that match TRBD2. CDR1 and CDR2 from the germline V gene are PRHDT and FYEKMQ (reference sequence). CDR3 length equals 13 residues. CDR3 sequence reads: CASSIGLANEQFF. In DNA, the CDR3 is TGTGCCAGCAGCATAGGACTAGCCAATGAGCAGTTCTTC.

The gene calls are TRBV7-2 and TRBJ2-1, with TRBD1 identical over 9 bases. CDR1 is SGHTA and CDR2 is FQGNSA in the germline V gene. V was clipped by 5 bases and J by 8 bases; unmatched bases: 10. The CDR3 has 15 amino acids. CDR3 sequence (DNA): TGTGCCAGCAGCCAATCCGGGACAGGGTTGCATGAGCAGTTCTTC. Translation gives CASSQSGTGLHEQFF.

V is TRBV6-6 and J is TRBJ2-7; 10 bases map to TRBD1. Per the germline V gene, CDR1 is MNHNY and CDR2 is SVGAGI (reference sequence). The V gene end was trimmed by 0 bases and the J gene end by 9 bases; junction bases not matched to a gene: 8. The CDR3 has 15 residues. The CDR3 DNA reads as TGTGCCAGCAGTTACTCGGGGACAGGGGCCAGCGGGCAGTACTTC. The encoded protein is CASSYSGTGASGQYF.